The 6 T cell receptor beta chains listed next were all sequenced from one sample in a study of CD8 T cells in Susac syndrome (dated by TCRdb to 2018 to 2020). Libraries were built with the immunoSEQ multiplex PCR assay. RNA was extracted with the RNeasy kit and roughly 0.45 to 1 ug was reverse transcribed using random hexamers. Starting from the raw public reads, TCRdb applied fastp trimming at Q25, assembled clones with MiXCR and retained in-frame beta chains. Records with the same CDR3 protein are collapsed into one entry carrying the most frequent genes and DNA. The table for this sample lists 200,000 to 250,000 distinct CDR3 sequences; around 93% of them were counted only once. Together, the top ten hold 0.15% to 0.2% of the sample. The sample comprised CD4+ T cells from PBMCs. The receptors shown here come from a human donor with Susac syndrome.

V is TRBV7-2 and J is TRBJ1-2; D not resolved. The V gene lost 4 bases and the J gene lost 4 bases, with 13 bases spanning the gap. CDR3 length: 14 amino acids. CDR1 and CDR2 from the germline V gene are SGHTA and FQGNSA. The CDR3 is CASSSPRPGYGYTF. CDR3 in DNA: TGTGCCAGCAGCTCCCCCAGACCGGGCTATGGCTACACCTTC. The full variable domain, rest sourced from reference TRBV7-2 and TRBJ1-2, is GAGVSQSPSNKVTEKGKDVELRCDPISGHTALYWYRQSLGQGLEFLIYFQGNSAPDKSGLPSDRFSAERTGGSVSTLTIQRTQQEDSAVYLCASSSPRPGYGYTFGSGTRLTVV.

The chain is built from TRBV10-3 and TRBJ2-7, with D perhaps TRBD2 (5 bases). Deletions cut 7 bases from V and 0 bases from J, with 13 bases between. Germline CDR1 ENHRY, CDR2 SYGVKD. The CDR3 consists of 14 residues. This chain's CDR3 is CAIKFGELSYEQYF. The CDR3 region has the DNA TGTGCCATCAAGTTCGGGGAACTCTCCTACGAGCAGTACTTC.

The chain uses TRBV11-2 and TRBJ1-2, with D uncertain. Trimming took off 1 base at V and 3 bases at J, with 12 bases between the two ends. The CDR3 is 15 residues long. Germline values: CDR1 SGHAT, CDR2 FQNNGV. The CDR3 loop is CASSLGAQIDYGYTF. DNA of the CDR3: TGTGCCAGCAGCTTAGGGGCCCAGATCGACTATGGCTACACCTTC. Complete variable domain (other parts from reference TRBV11-2 and TRBJ1-2): EAGVAQSPRYKIIEKRQSVAFWCNPISGHATLYWYQQILGQGPKLLIQFQNNGVVDDSQLPKDRFSAERLKGVDSTLKIQPAKLEDSAVYLCASSLGAQIDYGYTFGSGTRLTVV.

This chain links TRBV12-3 or TRBV12-4 with TRBJ2-5; unclear D gene. Trimming left V 8 bases short and J 7 bases short, with 14 bases between. This CDR3 has 12 amino acids. The CDR3 spells CASGFRGATQYF. Here the CDR3 DNA reads TGTGCCAGCGGGTTCCGAGGAGCGACCCAGTACTTC.

V and J are TRBV20-1 and TRBJ2-5, with 7 bases aligning to TRBD2. Germline V gene sequence: CDR1 DFQATT, CDR2 SNEGSKA (reference sequence). The CDR3 runs 12 residues. Trimming cost V 4 bases and J 4 bases; bases outside gene matches: 3. Here the CDR3 reads CSAIPGGETQYF. CDR3 bases: TGCAGTGCTATACCGGGGGGAGAGACCCAGTACTTC.

The chain uses TRBV6-1 and TRBJ2-3; TRBD1 is a possible D gene (5 bases). Looked up from germline, CDR1 is MNHNS and CDR2 is SASEGT. V was trimmed by 7 bases and J by 5 bases, leaving 25 bases between them. The CDR3 consists of 17 residues. The CDR3 reads CASTIRPGFSTGDTQYF. DNA for the CDR3: TGTGCCAGCACCATTCGACCAGGGTTTAGCACAGGAGATACGCAGTATTTT.